The TCR beta chain under discussion was sequenced for a study of cytomegalovirus exposure and HLA in healthy donors. Study results and limitations: Among immune exposure information, only CMV serostatus was available.

Trimming cost V 2 bases and J 4 bases, with 5 bases left between them. The CDR3 loop spans 12 amino acids. Germline CDR1 is MDHEN and CDR2 is SYDVKM. A remark on this clone: Its cognate antigen is unknown.

Primers included in the PCR were 60 Vbeta and 13 Jbeta primers. Produced via immunoSEQ multiplex PCR; TCRdb's table is partial and in-frame only. The sample shows 65,000 to 95,000 clones, 65% to 85% of them seen only once. This chain links TRBV28 with TRBJ1-2; D uncertain. This TCR came from a man between 65 and 85 years old in good health and CMV-seronegative. The sample consisted of PBMCs. CDR3 in amino acids: CASSLGTYGYTF. The CDR3 region has the DNA TGTGCCAGCAGTTTAGGCACCTATGGCTACACCTTC.